This T cell receptor (beta chain) was recovered during a study of T cell repertoires in cytomegalovirus infection. Study details: Signatures in public TCR beta sequences pointed to both CMV infection and matching HLA type. Study-wide results and caveats: The ex vivo response was dominated by HLA-C-restricted CMV-specific TCR beta clonotypes. Identification of carriers of CMV plus the relevant HLA was achieved through cumulative public TCR beta family frequency.

This clonotype showed up just a few times. Its cognate antigen is unknown. TCRdb reprocessed the reads with MiXCR, giving one entry per CDR3 protein. The sample includes 450,000 to 550,000 distinct CDR3 sequences, 16% of them seen just once. The sequencing sample was made of CD8+ T cells from PBMCs. This sequence was found in a human donor in good health (CMV status not recorded). Some clones in this sample may be carry-over from other donors' samples.

The CDR3 coding sequence is TGTGCCAGCAGCCCTCGGGGGGGGGGCTCTGCGAACACCGGGGAGCTGTTTTTT. It is translated as CASSPRGGGSANTGELFF. The chain uses TRBV11-2 and TRBJ2-2; 8 bases match TRBD2. The germline V gene has CDR1 SGHAT and CDR2 FQNNGV. V shed 5 bases and J 0 bases; nucleotides not matched to a gene: 11. This CDR3 comprises 18 residues.